What follows is one T cell receptor beta chain and its context. This sample is part of a study of T cell changes during pregnancy in multiple sclerosis. The CDR3 loop spans 17 amino acids. The ends were cut back, 0 bases at V and 3 bases at J, with 19 bases in the middle. From germline, CDR1 is SGHDT and CDR2 YYEEEE. TCRdb's table, derived via immunoSEQ multiplex PCR, lists solely in-frame clones and lacks some. The sample lists about 50,000 clones, approximately 92% seen once, with 0.74% in the top ten. This specimen consisted of CD4+ T cells from peripheral blood mononuclear cells, obtained in the third trimester of pregnancy. The chain is built from TRBV5-6 and TRBJ2-7; TRBD2 is a possible D gene (5 bases). This TCR came from a female donor with multiple sclerosis, enrolled in a pregnancy study. DNA of the CDR3: TGTGCCAGCAGCTTGGGTTGGCAGAGCACACGGGACTACGAGCAGTACTTC. As protein: CASSLGWQSTRDYEQYF.